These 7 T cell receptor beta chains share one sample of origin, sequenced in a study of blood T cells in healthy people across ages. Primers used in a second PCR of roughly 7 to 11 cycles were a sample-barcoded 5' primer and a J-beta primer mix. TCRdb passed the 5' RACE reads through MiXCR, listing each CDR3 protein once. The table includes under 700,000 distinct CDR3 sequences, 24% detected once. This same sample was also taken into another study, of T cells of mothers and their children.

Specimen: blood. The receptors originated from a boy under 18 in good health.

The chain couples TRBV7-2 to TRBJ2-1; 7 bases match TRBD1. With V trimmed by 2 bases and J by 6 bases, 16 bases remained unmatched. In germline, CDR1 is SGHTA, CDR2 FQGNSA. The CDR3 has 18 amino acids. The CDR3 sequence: CASSLIRGMTYLLNEQFF. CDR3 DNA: TGTGCCAGCAGCTTAATCAGGGGGATGACGTACCTACTCAATGAGCAGTTCTTC.

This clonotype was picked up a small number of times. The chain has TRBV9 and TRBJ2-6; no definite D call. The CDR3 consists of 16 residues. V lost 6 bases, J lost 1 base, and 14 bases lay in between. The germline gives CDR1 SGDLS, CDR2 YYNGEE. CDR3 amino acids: CASTPSPGSGANVLTF. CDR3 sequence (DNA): TGTGCCAGCACTCCCTCCCCTGGTTCTGGGGCCAACGTCCTGACTTTC.

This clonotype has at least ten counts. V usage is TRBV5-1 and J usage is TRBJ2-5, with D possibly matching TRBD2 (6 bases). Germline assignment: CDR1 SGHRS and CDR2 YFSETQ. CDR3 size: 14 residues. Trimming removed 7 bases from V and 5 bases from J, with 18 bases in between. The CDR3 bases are TGCGCCAGCGGTACGGGAGTAATGGAGGAGACCCAGTACTTC. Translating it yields CASGTGVMEETQYF.

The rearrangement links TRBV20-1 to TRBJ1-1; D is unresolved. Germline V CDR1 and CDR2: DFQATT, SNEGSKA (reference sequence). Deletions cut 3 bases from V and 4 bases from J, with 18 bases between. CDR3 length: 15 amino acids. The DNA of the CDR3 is TGCAGTGCTAGCCCCTTATGGACTGAGACCACTGAAGCTTTCTTT. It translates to CSASPLWTETTEAFF.

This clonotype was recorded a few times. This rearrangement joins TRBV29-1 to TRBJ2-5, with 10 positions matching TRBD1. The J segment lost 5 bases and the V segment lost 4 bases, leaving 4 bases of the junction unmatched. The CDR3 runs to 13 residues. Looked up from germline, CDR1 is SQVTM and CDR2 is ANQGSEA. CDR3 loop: CSVGQGAGETQYF. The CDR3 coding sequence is TGCAGCGTTGGACAGGGGGCAGGGGAGACCCAGTACTTC.

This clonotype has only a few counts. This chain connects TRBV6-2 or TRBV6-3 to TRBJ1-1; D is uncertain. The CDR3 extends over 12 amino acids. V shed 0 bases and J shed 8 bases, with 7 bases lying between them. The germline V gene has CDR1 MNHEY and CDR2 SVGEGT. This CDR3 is CASSYSRLEAFF. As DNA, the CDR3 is TGTGCCAGCAGTTACTCAAGGCTAGAAGCTTTCTTT.

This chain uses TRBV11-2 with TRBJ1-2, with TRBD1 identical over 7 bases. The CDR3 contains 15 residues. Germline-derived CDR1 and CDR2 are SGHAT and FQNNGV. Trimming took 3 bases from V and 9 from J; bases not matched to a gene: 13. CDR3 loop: CASSLIDRAADSYTF. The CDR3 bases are TGTGCCAGCAGCTTGATTGACAGGGCCGCGGATAGCTACACCTTC.